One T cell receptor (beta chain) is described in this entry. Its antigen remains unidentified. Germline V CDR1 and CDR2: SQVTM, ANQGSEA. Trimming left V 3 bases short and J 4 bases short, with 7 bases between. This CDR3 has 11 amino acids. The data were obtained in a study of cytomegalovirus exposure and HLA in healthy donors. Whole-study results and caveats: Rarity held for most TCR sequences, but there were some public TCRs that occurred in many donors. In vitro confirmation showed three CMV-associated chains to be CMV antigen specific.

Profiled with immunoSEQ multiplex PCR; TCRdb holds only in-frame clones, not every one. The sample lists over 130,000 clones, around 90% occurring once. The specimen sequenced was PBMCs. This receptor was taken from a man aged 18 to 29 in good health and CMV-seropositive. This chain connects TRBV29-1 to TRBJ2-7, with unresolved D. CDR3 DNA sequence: TGCAGCGTTGAGGTAGATTACGAGCAGTACTTC. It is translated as CSVEVDYEQYF.